This paragraph covers one T cell receptor (beta chain) sequence. Seattle enrolled patients during active infection and tracked them longitudinally. The sample originates from a study of blood T cell repertoires in COVID-19. Background on the study: Spain, Italy and the United States supplied samples that represented acute and convalescent COVID-19. PBMCs, B-cell-depleted T cells, or T cells provided the cDNA or gDNA that made up the material.

In the study's own analysis: Amplification from reference gene primers served as the basis for estimated nucleated cell counts. Here immunoSEQ multiplex PCR was the method, and the copy in TCRdb shows in-frame clones only, minus some. That table is the source of V, J and clone size, and D and trimming were worked out from the DNA. Of 150,000 to 200,000 clones detected, about 85% appear once; the ten largest clones hold 6.5% to 9.5%. From germline, CDR1 is LGHNA and CDR2 YNFKEQ. The CDR3 has 13 amino acids. Trimming left V 5 bases short and J 0 bases short, with 7 bases between. The sequence was obtained from a woman of 80 years or more with COVID-19, enrolled during active disease. Material for sequencing was peripheral blood. The rearrangement joins TRBV4-2 to TRBJ1-1; D is ambiguous. The CDR3 is CASSSTVNTEAFF. CDR3 DNA sequence: TGTGCCAGCAGCAGTACAGTGAACACTGAAGCTTTCTTT.